The source of this TCR beta chain is a study of shared clonotypes between healthy human individuals. Findings and caveats of the study: The naive CD4 repertoires of a handful of donors were compared, and approximately 5% of clonotypes were shared. Incomplete sequencing of sorted subsets was indicated by rarefaction despite large depth.

It was across several immunoSEQ plates that each subset's genomic DNA was evenly split. TCRdb's copy holds only in-frame clones and misses some; the assay was immunoSEQ multiplex PCR. The table lists 2.3 million or so clones, over 85% of them singletons. Germline-derived CDR1 and CDR2 are LNHDA and SQIVND (reference sequence). The CDR3 consists of 15 residues. V shed 5 bases and J shed 6 bases, with 16 bases lying between them. Comment on this clone: Its antigen is currently unknown.

The study separated CD4+ cells into CD45RA+ naive and CD45RA-negative memory subsets. The chain uses TRBV19 and TRBJ2-2, with D possibly TRBD2 on 5 matching bases. The material sequenced was naive CD4+ T cells from PBMCs. The sample's subset: CD45RA+ positively selected. The receptor was isolated from a man aged 18 to 29 in good health. Some clones in this sample may be carry-over from other donors' samples. The CDR3 here is CASSSRDGMAGELFF. CDR3 coding DNA: TGTGCCAGTAGTTCTCGAGACGGGATGGCCGGGGAGCTGTTTTTT.